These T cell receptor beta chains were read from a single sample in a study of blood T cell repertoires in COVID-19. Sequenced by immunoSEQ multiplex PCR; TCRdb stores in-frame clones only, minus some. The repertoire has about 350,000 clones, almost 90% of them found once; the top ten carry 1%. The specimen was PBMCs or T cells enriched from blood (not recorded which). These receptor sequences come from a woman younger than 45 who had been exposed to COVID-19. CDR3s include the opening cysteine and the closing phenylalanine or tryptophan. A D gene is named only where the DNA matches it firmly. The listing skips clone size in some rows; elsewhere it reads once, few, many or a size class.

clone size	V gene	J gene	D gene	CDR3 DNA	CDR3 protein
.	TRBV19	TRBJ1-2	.	TGTGCCAGTAGTATAGATGGATCGGGGAGAACGAACTATGGCTACACCTTC	CASSIDGSGRTNYGYTF
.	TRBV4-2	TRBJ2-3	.	TGTGCCAGCAGACGGGAACATACTAGCCCAGATACGCAGTATTTT	CASRREHTSPDTQYF
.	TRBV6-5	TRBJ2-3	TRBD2	TGTGCCAGCAGTACCCTCCGCGCGGGGGCAGATACGCAGTATTTT	CASSTLRAGADTQYF
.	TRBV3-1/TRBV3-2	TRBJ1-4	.	TGTGCCAGCAGCCGTGGGCCGGTAAGGGGTGAAAAACTGTTTTTT	CASSRGPVRGEKLFF
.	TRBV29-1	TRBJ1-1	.	TGCAGCGTTCTCGGCGCAGGGGTGAACACTGAAGCTTTCTTT	CSVLGAGVNTEAFF
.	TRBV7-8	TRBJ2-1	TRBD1	TGTGCCAGCAGCCCCCGGACAGGGTCCTACAATGAGCAGTTCTTC	CASSPRTGSYNEQFF
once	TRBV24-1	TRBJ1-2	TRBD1	TGTGCCACCAGTGATTGGGACAGGGAAGATGGCTACACCTTC	CATSDWDREDGYTF
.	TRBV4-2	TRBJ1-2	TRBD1	TGTGCCAGCAGGAATATAGGGACAGTAGTAGGCTACACCTTC	CASRNIGTVVGYTF
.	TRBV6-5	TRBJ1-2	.	TGTGCCAGCAGTACGGTCCTCGGGGGCTACACCTTC	CASSTVLGGYTF
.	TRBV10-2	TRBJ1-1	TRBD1	TGCGCCAGCAGCTGGACAGGGGCGAACACTGAAGCTTTCTTT	CASSWTGANTEAFF
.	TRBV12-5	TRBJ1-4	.	TGTGCTAGTGGTTTGTCGGGGGGCAGGATTGAAAAACTGTTTTTT	CASGLSGGRIEKLFF
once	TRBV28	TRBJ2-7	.	TGTGCCAGCAGTTCAGGACAGACCTACGAGCAGTACTTC	CASSSGQTYEQYF
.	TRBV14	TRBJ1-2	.	TGTGCCAGCAGCCAAGCAGGGGTGAGGTATGGCTACACCTTC	CASSQAGVRYGYTF
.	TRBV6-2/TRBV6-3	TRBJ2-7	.	TGTGCCAGCAGTTACGGGCAGCATCGCGAGCAGTACTTC	CASSYGQHREQYF
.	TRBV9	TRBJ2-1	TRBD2	TGTGCCAGCAGAGCGGGACCAGGGTTGTCTGCATCTTACAATGAGCAGTTCTTC	CASRAGPGLSASYNEQFF
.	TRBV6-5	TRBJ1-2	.	TGTGCCAGCAGTTACGCAGTCTCCTATGGCTACACCTTC	CASSYAVSYGYTF